This is a list of T cell receptor beta chains from one sample in a study of T cells after yellow fever vaccination. One entry per CDR3 protein results from TCRdb running MiXCR on the 5' RACE reads. The sample holds nearly 350,000 distinct CDR3 sequences; less than 9.5% are singletons and the top ten take about 16%. The starting material was PBMCs, obtained roughly 46 days after the first yellow fever vaccination. The origin of the receptors is a man aged 18-30 years who received the YFV17D yellow fever vaccine. The CDR3 runs from the conserved cysteine through the conserved F or W. A D gene is named only where the DNA matches it firmly. A clone size is listed for some rows: how often the clone was seen (once, few, many), or a class if it is expanded.

d_call,clone_size,j_call,v_call,cdr3_nt,cdr3_aa
TRBD2,many,TRBJ2-3,TRBV7-9,TGTGCCAGCAGCTTAACTAGCGGGGGGGCCGGAGATACGCAGTATTTT,CASSLTSGGAGDTQYF
TRBD2,few,TRBJ2-3,TRBV20-1,TGCAGTGCTCGAAGACTAGCGGGGGGGCTCCCCACAGATACGCAGTATTTT,CSARRLAGGLPTDTQYF
NA,few,TRBJ1-1,TRBV4-1,TGCGCCAGCAGCCAAGGCATCACTGAAGCTTTCTTT,CASSQGITEAFF
NA,many,TRBJ2-1,TRBV11-2,TGTGCCAGCAGCTTAAAGTTTCGCGGCCGTCTGGCCTACAATGAGCAGTTCTTC,CASSLKFRGRLAYNEQFF
NA,many,TRBJ2-7,TRBV24-1,TGTGCCACCAGTGACTCCGGGACTCCGGGGGAGCAGTACTTC,CATSDSGTPGEQYF
NA,few,TRBJ2-5,TRBV7-9,TGTGCCAGCAGCTTAGTATCGGCAGAGACCCAGTACTTC,CASSLVSAETQYF
NA,few,TRBJ2-7,TRBV4-3,TGCGCCAGCAGCCAAGAAGGCCCGGGACATATATCCTACGAGCAGTACTTC,CASSQEGPGHISYEQYF
NA,few,TRBJ1-5,TRBV7-2,TGTGCCAGCAGCTTGAGCGGGGATAGCAATCAGCCCCAGCATTTT,CASSLSGDSNQPQHF
TRBD2,many,TRBJ2-3,TRBV6-4,TGTGCCAGCAGTGACTGGGGGGGACCCACAGATACGCAGTATTTT,CASSDWGGPTDTQYF
NA,many,TRBJ1-1,TRBV6-5,TGTGCCAGCAGTTCCCCGGGGGTGAAGACTGAAGCTTTCTTT,CASSSPGVKTEAFF
NA,NA,TRBJ1-2,TRBV7-9,TGTGCCAGCGCTGAAACAGGAGCCTATGGCTACACCTTC,CASAETGAYGYTF
NA,few,TRBJ2-2,TRBV6-2/TRBV6-3,TGTGCCAGCAGTTATCTAGGGGCGTTGTCCGGGGAGCTGTTTTTT,CASSYLGALSGELFF
NA,many,TRBJ2-7,TRBV4-2,TGTGCCAGCAGTTACGAAACCTACGAGCAGTACTTC,CASSYETYEQYF
NA,NA,TRBJ2-4,TRBV6-5,TGTGCCAGCAGTTACTCGCAGGGTCCAGGTCCGTACATTCAGTACTTC,CASSYSQGPGPYIQYF
NA,many,TRBJ2-5,TRBV4-3,TGCGCCAGCAGCCAAGATGGTCGGGGCAGGGAGGAGACCCAGTACTTC,CASSQDGRGREETQYF
NA,NA,TRBJ2-1,TRBV29-1,TGCAGCGTTGTAGGGGGTCTTTCCTACAATGAGCAGTTCTTC,CSVVGGLSYNEQFF
NA,few,TRBJ2-1,TRBV7-2,TGTGCCAGCAGCTCGAGGGGGGGCGACGCCTACAATGAGCAGTTCTTC,CASSSRGGDAYNEQFF
TRBD1,few,TRBJ1-2,TRBV19,TGTGCCAGTACCGGGGACAGGAGTAACTATGGCTACACCTTC,CASTGDRSNYGYTF
TRBD2,few,TRBJ2-6,TRBV27,TGTGCCAGCAGTTTAAGGCTAGCGGGGCGCTCTGGGGCCAACGTCCTGACTTTC,CASSLRLAGRSGANVLTF
NA,few,TRBJ2-5,TRBV7-2,TGTGCCAGCAGCCCCCCGGCAGGCCTTAGGGGGACCCAGTACTTC,CASSPPAGLRGTQYF
NA,few,TRBJ2-1,TRBV15,TGTGCCAGCCGGCGGGCAGCATCTCTGGAGCAGTTCTTC,CASRRAASLEQFF
NA,many,TRBJ2-5,TRBV7-2,TGTGCCAGCAGCTTAGGGGCAGGGAAAGAGACCCAGTACTTC,CASSLGAGKETQYF
NA,few,TRBJ1-2,TRBV4-2,TGTGCCAGCAGCCAAGACAGATACCTCACCTTC,CASSQDRYLTF
NA,many,TRBJ2-2,TRBV27,TGTGCCAGCAGTCCCTTGGGCTTGAACACCGGGGAGCTGTTTTTT,CASSPLGLNTGELFF
NA,NA,TRBJ2-1,TRBV5-1,TGCGCCAGCAGCACAGGGGGGGGCCGGTACAATGAGCAGTTCTTC,CASSTGGGRYNEQFF
NA,many,TRBJ1-2,TRBV14,TGTGCCAGCAGTCGGGGGGGCTATGGCTACACCTTC,CASSRGGYGYTF
NA,few,TRBJ1-1,TRBV11-2,TGTGCCAGCAGCCCTACAGGTGGGGGGGGGTCCTTT,CASSPTGGGGSF
NA,NA,TRBJ2-1,TRBV6-2/TRBV6-3,TGTGCCAGCAGTCAGCAAACCGGGACCCGGACCTACAATGAGCAGTTCTTC,CASSQQTGTRTYNEQFF
NA,NA,TRBJ1-2,TRBV4-3,TGCGCCAGCAGCCAAAGTTCGGCGGGGAGCTATGGCTACACCTTC,CASSQSSAGSYGYTF
TRBD1,NA,TRBJ2-7,TRBV20-1,TGCAGTGCCAGGGAAGGGACAGGGGTCCTCGAGCAGTACTTC,CSAREGTGVLEQYF
NA,few,TRBJ1-2,TRBV5-4,TGTGCCAGCAGCTGGGTGCAGGAGGGCTACACCTTC,CASSWVQEGYTF
NA,few,TRBJ2-3,TRBV7-2,TGTGCCAGCAGCTTAGAGGAGGGCTCAGATACGCAGTATTTT,CASSLEEGSDTQYF
NA,NA,TRBJ2-3,TRBV10-3,TGTGCCATCAGGACTAGGACAGATACGCAGTATTTT,CAIRTRTDTQYF
TRBD2,many,TRBJ2-1,TRBV7-3,TGTGCCAGCAGCTTAACCAGCGGGGGAGGTGAGCAGTTCTTC,CASSLTSGGGEQFF
NA,NA,TRBJ2-2,TRBV7-8,TGTGCCAGCAGCTTAAACAAGGGGGGGGGCGGGGAGCTGTTTTTT,CASSLNKGGGGELFF
NA,few,TRBJ1-1,TRBV10-3,TGTGCCATCATGCGGCACGGGAACACTGAAGCTTTCTTT,CAIMRHGNTEAFF
TRBD1,few,TRBJ1-3,TRBV6-5,TGTGCCAGCAGAGGGACAGGGAAAAACACCATATATTTT,CASRGTGKNTIYF
NA,few,TRBJ1-2,TRBV7-9,TGTGCCAGCAGCTTAGCGGCAGAGGCCAGAGACTATGGCTACACCTTC,CASSLAAEARDYGYTF
NA,NA,TRBJ1-6,TRBV25-1,TGTGCCAGCAGTGAATTACAGGGTCAGGTCTCCCTCCACTTT,CASSELQGQVSLHF
NA,many,TRBJ1-5,TRBV12-3/TRBV12-4,TGTGCCAGCAGTCCCCCCGGCAGCAATCAGCCCCAGCATTTT,CASSPPGSNQPQHF
NA,many,TRBJ1-5,TRBV7-2,TGTGCCAGCAGCTTAGGCCCGGACAGCCGTCCGCCCCAGCATTTT,CASSLGPDSRPPQHF